Shown below are 13 T cell receptor beta chains from a single sample sequenced in a study of T cells after posttransplantation cyclophosphamide. Measured with immunoSEQ multiplex PCR; TCRdb has only the in-frame clones, and not every one. The repertoire shows some 31,000 clones, none seen only once; the top ten take around 5%. The specimen sequenced was PBMCs. These receptors were collected from a woman aged 25-40 years in good health and a related stem cell transplant donor.

This clone has at least ten counts. Additional DNA sequences in this sample encode the identical CDR3. The V call is TRBV4-3, the J call TRBJ2-3; TRBD2 agrees at 11 bases. There are 16 residues in the CDR3. With V trimmed by 0 bases and J by 4 bases, 3 bases remained unmatched. Germline CDR1 is LGHNA and CDR2 is YSLEER. The CDR3: CASSQDLAGGPDTQYF. The CDR3 DNA reads TGCGCCAGCAGCCAAGATCTAGCGGGGGGCCCAGATACGCAGTATTTT.

This clone was picked up many times. V usage is TRBV7-8 and J usage is TRBJ2-7; weak D call: TRBD2 (6 bases). CDR3 length: 18 residues. Between the trimmed V and J ends, which lost 1 base and 2 bases, there was a span of 21 bases. Germline V gene sequence: CDR1 SGHVS, CDR2 FQNEAQ. The CDR3 sequence: CASSLEEGPNTKPYEQYF. For the CDR3, the DNA is TGTGCCAGCAGCTTAGAGGAGGGGCCGAACACTAAGCCCTACGAGCAGTACTTC. Supplemented by reference TRBV7-8 and TRBJ2-7, the full variable domain reads GAGVSQSPRYKVAKRGQDVALRCDPISGHVSLFWYQQALGQGPEFLTYFQNEAQLDKSGLPSDRFFAERPEGSVSTLKIQRTQQEDSAVYLCASSLEEGPNTKPYEQYFGPGTRLTVT.

This clone occurred many times. The rearrangement links TRBV4-1 to TRBJ1-1; 11 bases fit TRBD1. Germline CDR1 is MGHRA and CDR2 is YSYEKL. The junction had 2 bases not matched to a gene; V was cut back by 3 bases and J by 2 bases. The CDR3 has 15 amino acids. CDR3 loop: CASSHRTGGNTEAFF. Here the CDR3 DNA reads TGCGCCAGCAGCCACCGGACAGGGGGCAACACTGAAGCTTTCTTT.

The table lists this clone with many counts. The V and J genes are TRBV6-6 and TRBJ2-5; 7 bases map to TRBD1. V was clipped by 5 bases and J by 1 base; unmatched bases: 4. CDR1 is MNHNY and CDR2 is SVGAGI in the germline V gene (reference sequence). CDR3 length: 14 amino acids. CDR3 DNA: TGTGCCAGCAGTCCCCGGGACAGCCAAGAGACCCAGTACTTC. Translating it yields CASSPRDSQETQYF.

The table lists this clone with many counts. The V call is TRBV7-2, the J call TRBJ2-1; TRBD1 matches 11 bases. Per germline, CDR1 SGHTA and CDR2 FQGNSA. The CDR3 is 15 residues long. The junction had 6 bases not matched to a gene; V was cut back by 5 bases and J by 6 bases. CDR3 residues: CASSPSGTGGNEQFF. In DNA, the CDR3 is TGTGCCAGCAGCCCAAGCGGGACAGGGGGCAATGAGCAGTTCTTC.

This clone was found many times. CDR3 nucleotides: TGTGCCAGTAGTCCCAGGGGGGAAATTGTGGAGACCCAGTACTTC. Translated: CASSPRGEIVETQYF. The chain has TRBV19 and TRBJ2-5; D possibly corresponds to TRBD1 (7 bases). Trimming cost V 5 bases and J 5 bases, with 18 bases left between them. Germline V gene lookup returns CDR1 LNHDA and CDR2 SQIVND (reference sequence). The CDR3 has 15 residues.

The V call is TRBV28, the J call TRBJ2-3; D possibly corresponds to TRBD2 (5 bases). The V gene's germline CDR1 is MDHEN and CDR2 SYDVKM. Trimming left V 5 bases short and J 3 bases short, with 12 bases between. The CDR3 covers 14 residues. The CDR3 nucleotides read TGTGCCAGCAGTCCCCAGTCGGGGACAGATACGCAGTATTTT. Protein product: CASSPQSGTDTQYF.

This clone has a count of ten or more. This chain uses TRBV19 with TRBJ2-2; D remains ambiguous. CDR1 and CDR2 from the germline V gene are LNHDA and SQIVND (reference sequence). The V gene lost 2 bases and the J gene lost 4 bases, with 2 bases spanning the gap. The CDR3 loop spans 12 amino acids. The chain's CDR3 is CASSILTGELFF. For the CDR3, the DNA is TGTGCCAGTAGTATACTCACCGGGGAGCTGTTTTTT.

This clone appeared many times. V usage is TRBV6-1 and J usage is TRBJ2-3; possibly TRBD1 for D (5 bases). V was cut by 4 bases and J by 0 bases, with 11 bases left in between. The CDR3 extends over 15 amino acids. Germline V lookup: CDR1 MNHNS, CDR2 SASEGT. The CDR3 DNA is TGTGCCAGCAGTGTCACCCAGGGTAGCACAGATACGCAGTATTTT. Encoded protein: CASSVTQGSTDTQYF.

Many counts were recorded for this clone. The chain carries TRBV11-3 and TRBJ2-7; a possible D gene is TRBD2 (5 bases). CDR1 and CDR2 from the germline V gene are SGHNT and YENEEA. This CDR3 comprises 14 residues. With 1 base removed from V and 2 bases from J, the gap between germline ends came to 9 bases. CDR3 amino acids: CASSLGGSAYEQYF. DNA for the CDR3: TGTGCCAGCAGCTTAGGAGGGTCAGCCTACGAGCAGTACTTC.

This clone was seen a few times. V and J are TRBV12-3 or TRBV12-4 and TRBJ1-2; 7 nucleotides line up with TRBD1. The trim removed 5 bases at V and 4 bases at J, leaving 4 bases unmatched. This CDR3 region has 13 residues. CDR3 nucleotide sequence: TGTGCCAGCAGTCGACAGGGCTCCTATGGCTACACCTTC. Its translation is CASSRQGSYGYTF.

This clone was observed many times. The rearrangement links TRBV5-6 to TRBJ2-7; the match to TRBD1 covers 10 bases. After removal of 2 bases from V and 4 bases from J, the junction contained 6 bases not matched to a gene. Germline V lookup: CDR1 SGHDT, CDR2 YYEEEE. The CDR3 runs 15 residues. CDR3 loop: CASSFLGQGSYEQYF. The CDR3 DNA is TGTGCCAGCAGCTTTCTGGGACAGGGGAGTTACGAGCAGTACTTC.

The chain uses TRBV27 and TRBJ2-5; 7 bases line up with TRBD2. This CDR3 contains 15 residues. Germline CDR1 MNHEY, CDR2 SMNVEV (reference sequence). The J segment lost 5 bases and the V segment lost 7 bases, leaving 13 bases of the junction unmatched. CDR3 sequence (DNA): TGTGCCAGCAAAGATAACGGGGGGAAAACGGAGACCCAGTACTTC. Its translation: CASKDNGGKTETQYF.